Following are 28 T cell receptor beta chains from one sample sequenced in a study of shared clonotypes between healthy human individuals. Terminally differentiated effector memory CD45RA+ cells were left out of the naive CD8 fraction, which was CD45RO-negative and positively selected for CCR7. The table came from immunoSEQ multiplex PCR; TCRdb's copy has only in-frame clones and leaves some out. The sample has under 600,000 clones, nearly 98% seen once. The specimen sequenced was naive CD8+ T cells sorted from blood. The receptors here all came from a man between 25 and 39 years old in good health.

This clone was detected only once. This chain connects TRBV5-1 to TRBJ1-1, with 10 bases fitting TRBD1. From germline, CDR1 is SGHRS and CDR2 YFSETQ. The CDR3 is 15 amino acids. After removal of 6 bases from V and 4 bases from J, the junction contained 9 bases not matched to a gene. CDR3 sequence: CASTDRGLGGTEAFF. The CDR3 DNA sequence: TGCGCCAGCACCGACAGGGGGCTTGGGGGCACTGAAGCTTTCTTT.

The chain has TRBV9 and TRBJ2-3, with 7 bases matching TRBD1. V dropped 0 bases and J dropped 5; count of bases not matched to a gene: 6. The CDR3 contains 15 residues. Germline loops: CDR1 SGDLS, CDR2 YYNGEE. CDR3 region: CASSVGPTGKDTQYF. CDR3 bases: TGTGCCAGCAGCGTAGGACCGACAGGGAAAGATACGCAGTATTTT.

The V and J genes are TRBV2 and TRBJ2-1; 11 bases align to TRBD2. This CDR3 has 14 residues. Germline CDR1 SNHLY, CDR2 FYNNEI. V lost 7 bases to trimming and J lost 6 bases; unmatched junction nucleotides: 5. CDR3 in amino acids: CASIGTSGANEQFF. CDR3 DNA sequence: TGTGCCAGCATTGGGACTAGCGGCGCCAATGAGCAGTTCTTC.

The chain recombines TRBV6-5 with TRBJ1-2, with D unresolved. With 2 bases removed from V and 4 bases from J, the gap between germline ends came to 11 bases. The CDR3 has 14 amino acids. Germline values: CDR1 MNHEY, CDR2 SVGAGI. CDR3 sequence: CASSYTPGGYGYTF. The CDR3, as DNA: TGTGCCAGCAGTTACACCCCGGGAGGCTATGGCTACACCTTC.

The rearrangement uses TRBV15 and TRBJ2-4; TRBD2 matches 9 bases. Looked up from germline, CDR1 is LNHNV and CDR2 is YYDKDF (reference sequence). The CDR3 sequence is 17 residues long. With 0 bases clipped from V and 0 bases from J, the junction kept 3 bases outside the gene matches. CDR3 sequence: CATSRDKTSGAKNIQYF. The CDR3, as DNA: TGTGCCACCAGCAGAGATAAGACTAGCGGAGCCAAAAACATTCAGTACTTC.

The CDR3 sequence is CASSQDGIEQFF. CDR3 in DNA: TGCGCCAGCAGCCAAGATGGGATCGAGCAGTTCTTC. The chain combines TRBV4-3 with TRBJ2-1, with no clear D. The V end was cut by 0 bases, the J end by 10 bases, with 7 bases between. In germline, CDR1 is LGHNA, CDR2 YSLEER. The CDR3 loop spans 12 amino acids.

The chain combines TRBV6-6 with TRBJ1-5; a weak D match, TRBD1 (5 bases). This CDR3 spans 15 amino acids. Germline CDR1 and CDR2: MNHNY and SVGAGI (reference sequence). V was shortened by 6 bases and J by 4 bases, with 16 bases between the two germline ends. The DNA of the CDR3 is TGTGCCAGCAGGGGGGACGGGACTGATAATCAGCCCCAGCATTTT. Amino acid sequence: CASRGDGTDNQPQHF.

On this clone itself: This sample also contains other DNA sequences that code for the same CDR3. This chain uses TRBV6-5 with TRBJ2-2; D is unresolved. V lost 3 bases to trimming and J lost 5 bases, with 4 bases between them. This CDR3 contains 12 residues. Germline V gene sequence: CDR1 MNHEY, CDR2 SVGAGI. This CDR3 reads CASSYGTGELFF. DNA for the CDR3: TGTGCCAGCAGTTATGGAACCGGGGAGCTGTTTTTT.

The chain recombines TRBV10-1 with TRBJ2-1; D is unresolved. Germline V CDR1 and CDR2: WNHNN, SYGVQD (reference sequence). CDR3 length equals 13 residues. Trimming left V 3 bases short and J 7 bases short, with 10 bases between. The CDR3 nucleotides are TGCGCCAGCAGTGACGGCGTGGGGAATGAGCAGTTCTTC. Protein sequence: CASSDGVGNEQFF.

This sequence joins TRBV5-5 and TRBJ1-1; D ambiguous. Germline assignment: CDR1 SGHKS and CDR2 YYEKEE (reference sequence). The CDR3 totals 16 residues. The V and J ends lost 2 bases and 0 bases respectively, with 14 bases between them. Here the CDR3 reads CASSLVLTGMNTEAFF. In nucleotides, the CDR3 is TGTGCCAGCAGCTTAGTCTTGACGGGTATGAACACTGAAGCTTTCTTT. Based on the CDR3 plus reference TRBV5-5 and TRBJ1-1, the full variable domain is DAGVTQSPTHLIKTRGQQVTLRCSPISGHKSVSWYQQVLGQGPQFIFQYYEKEERGRGNFPDRFSARQFPNYSSELNVNALLLGDSALYLCASSLVLTGMNTEAFFGQGTRLTVV.

The chain combines TRBV5-5 with TRBJ1-1; D is unresolved. Germline CDR1 reads SGHKS; CDR2 reads YYEKEE (reference sequence). The CDR3 runs to 14 residues. With 2 bases removed from V and 2 bases from J, the gap between germline ends came to 10 bases. The CDR3 is CASSFSRANTEAFF. As DNA, the CDR3 is TGTGCCAGCAGCTTTTCCCGAGCTAACACTGAAGCTTTCTTT.

The gene calls are TRBV27 and TRBJ2-2, with TRBD1 matching 7 bases. J was trimmed by 2 bases and V by 2 bases; bases with no gene match: 2. Per the germline V gene, CDR1 is MNHEY and CDR2 is SMNVEV (reference sequence). CDR3 size: 15 residues. The CDR3 region is CASSLRQGNTGELFF. CDR3 bases: TGTGCCAGCAGTTTAAGACAGGGTAACACCGGGGAGCTGTTTTTT.

This rearrangement joins TRBV5-1 to TRBJ2-7; TRBD1 aligns across 7 bases. J was trimmed by 6 bases and V by 3 bases; bases with no gene match: 6. The CDR3 spans 13 residues. The germline V gene has CDR1 SGHRS and CDR2 YFSETQ. The CDR3 spells CASSSTGAGEQYF. As DNA, the CDR3 is TGCGCCAGCAGCTCAACAGGGGCAGGCGAGCAGTACTTC.

As concerns this clone: At one end, the junction sequence differs from germline, possibly due to a read error. The gene calls are TRBV5-6 and TRBJ1-4; perhaps TRBD1 as D (5 bases). Germline lookup yields CDR1 SGHDT and CDR2 YYEEEE. CDR3 size: 17 residues. CDR3 sequence: CASSYVNTGLTDEKLFF. CDR3 bases: TGTGCCAGCAGCTATGTAAATACAGGACTAACTGATGAAAAACTGTTTTTT.

The chain combines TRBV14 with TRBJ1-2; D possibly corresponds to TRBD1 (6 bases). Between the trimmed V and J ends, which lost 1 base and 5 bases, there was a span of 14 bases. The CDR3 extends over 15 amino acids. CDR1 is SGHDN and CDR2 is FVKESK in the germline V gene. CDR3 in amino acids: CASSQVGGILYGYTF. The CDR3 DNA follows: TGTGCCAGCAGCCAAGTAGGGGGAATATTGTATGGCTACACCTTC.

Of note for this clone: At the DNA level, this CDR3 is encoded by other sequences in the same sample as well. The rearrangement uses TRBV11-2 and TRBJ2-7; a possible D gene is TRBD1 (6 bases). The CDR3 is 14 amino acids. V shed 3 bases and J shed 4 bases, with 13 bases lying between them. Germline CDR1 is SGHAT and CDR2 is FQNNGV. CDR3 bases: TGTGCCAGCAGCTTGGGGGCAGGGACGTACGAGCAGTACTTC. Translating it yields CASSLGAGTYEQYF. The variable domain in full, completed from reference TRBV11-2 and TRBJ2-7, reads EAGVAQSPRYKIIEKRQSVAFWCNPISGHATLYWYQQILGQGPKLLIQFQNNGVVDDSQLPKDRFSAERLKGVDSTLKIQPAKLEDSAVYLCASSLGAGTYEQYFGPGTRLTVT.

With regard to this clone: The sample has other DNA sequences that encode this CDR3 too. The CDR3: CASSVGGQGYEQYF. DNA for the CDR3: TGTGCCAGCAGCGTAGGGGGACAGGGTTACGAGCAGTACTTC. V usage is TRBV9 and J usage is TRBJ2-7; 9 bases fit TRBD1. V dropped 0 bases and J dropped 4; count of bases not matched to a gene: 2. Germline V gives CDR1 SGDLS, CDR2 YYNGEE. The CDR3 is made up of 14 amino acids. Supplemented by reference TRBV9 and TRBJ2-7, the full variable domain reads DSGVTQTPKHLITATGQRVTLRCSPRSGDLSVYWYQQSLDQGLQFLIQYYNGEERAKGNILERFSAQQFPDLHSELNLSSLELGDSALYFCASSVGGQGYEQYFGPGTRLTVT.

This chain joins TRBV10-3 and TRBJ2-3; no clear D gene. Germline values: CDR1 ENHRY, CDR2 SYGVKD. This CDR3 is built from 14 residues. V dropped 4 bases and J dropped 2 bases, with 10 bases sitting between them. CDR3 coding DNA: TGTGCCATCAGTGGGAGCGTCGACACAGATACGCAGTATTTT. Translated: CAISGSVDTDTQYF.

The rearrangement joins TRBV27 to TRBJ2-7; 8 nucleotides line up with TRBD1. CDR3 size: 13 residues. Looked up from germline, CDR1 is MNHEY and CDR2 is SMNVEV (reference sequence). The V and J ends lost 5 bases and 12 bases, in that order; junction bases with no gene match: 12. The CDR3 protein is CASSSNSGGGSYF. The CDR3 region has the DNA TGTGCCAGCAGTAGCAACTCAGGGGGCGGCTCGTACTTC.

V and J are TRBV30 and TRBJ1-5; no clear D. The CDR3 is made up of 14 amino acids. V lost 0 bases to trimming and J lost 3 bases, with 9 bases between them. Germline assignment: CDR1 GTSNPN and CDR2 SVGIG (reference sequence). CDR3 sequence (DNA): TGTGCCTGGAGTGTGGGAGGTTACAATCAGCCCCAGCATTTT. Amino acids: CAWSVGGYNQPQHF.

This chain links TRBV28 with TRBJ1-5; D is possibly TRBD1 (5 bases). V was trimmed by 2 bases and J by 9 bases, leaving 17 bases between them. This CDR3 has 15 residues. In germline, CDR1 is MDHEN, CDR2 SYDVKM. CDR3: CASSLASGGYTPQHF. As DNA, the CDR3 is TGTGCCAGCAGTTTAGCCTCGGGGGGGTACACGCCCCAGCATTTT.

A note on this clone: This CDR3 is also generated by other DNA sequences in the sample. This chain uses TRBV6-5 with TRBJ2-2, with TRBD1 as a possible D gene (6 bases). The ends were cut back, 3 bases at V and 6 bases at J, with 8 bases in the middle. Germline V gene lookup returns CDR1 MNHEY and CDR2 SVGAGI. CDR3 length: 13 amino acids. In DNA, the CDR3 is TGTGCCAGCAGTTATGGGGGCGCCGGGGAGCTGTTTTTT. This sequence encodes CASSYGGAGELFF.

The gene calls are TRBV6-1 and TRBJ2-1; 11 nucleotides match TRBD2. CDR1 and CDR2 (germline): MNHNS, SASEGT. The CDR3 runs 14 residues. Trimming took 8 bases from V and 10 from J; bases not matched to a gene: 10. In DNA, the CDR3 is TGTGCCAGCTTCCCTAGCGGGAGGACCGGGGAGCAGTTCTTC. It is translated as CASFPSGRTGEQFF.

The chain is built from TRBV28 and TRBJ2-5, with 8 bases matching TRBD2. Germline V gives CDR1 MDHEN, CDR2 SYDVKM. V gave up 6 bases and J gave up 2 bases; unmatched junction bases: 11. This CDR3 has 16 amino acids. In nucleotides, the CDR3 is TGTGCCAGCAGAGCCTTAGCGGGATTCGGGCAAGAGACCCAGTACTTC. Its protein is CASRALAGFGQETQYF.

This clone came up once. This sequence joins TRBV4-3 and TRBJ2-1; D remains ambiguous. Trimming shortened V by 4 bases and J by 4 bases, and 11 bases separated the two germline ends. CDR1 is LGHNA and CDR2 is YSLEER in the germline V gene. This CDR3 comprises 14 residues. The CDR3 loop is CASSPQGRYNEQFF. CDR3 in DNA: TGCGCCAGCAGCCCCCAAGGCAGGTACAATGAGCAGTTCTTC.

The chain uses TRBV10-3 and TRBJ2-1; no firm D call. This CDR3 region has 14 residues. CDR1 is ENHRY, CDR2 SYGVKD, per germline. Trimming removed 0 bases from V and 5 bases from J, with 8 bases in between. CDR3 DNA: TGTGCCATCAGTGAGTCGAGAGCCGACAATGAGCAGTTCTTC. This encodes CAISESRADNEQFF.

J is TRBJ2-1 and V is TRBV9; D possibly corresponds to TRBD1 (6 bases). Germline V CDR1 and CDR2: SGDLS, YYNGEE. V was cut by 4 bases and J by 1 base, with 15 bases left in between. This CDR3 is 16 amino acids long. Here the CDR3 DNA reads TGTGCCAGCAGCATAGCAGGGGAAGTATCCTACAATGAGCAGTTCTTC. Translation gives CASSIAGEVSYNEQFF.

This clone is a singleton in its sample. Written as DNA, the CDR3 is TGTGCCAGCAGGCCTAATCCGGGACTAGTTAGAGAGACCCAGTACTTC. This sequence encodes CASRPNPGLVRETQYF. V is TRBV11-2 and J is TRBJ2-5; 8 bases are a match to TRBD2. Germline CDR1 is SGHAT and CDR2 is FQNNGV. This CDR3 region has 16 residues. V dropped 6 bases and J dropped 4; count of bases not matched to a gene: 13.